The clone carrying this TCR beta chain was counted many times. What it binds is unknown. These data come from a study of T cells after yellow fever vaccination. UMIs were added to TCR cDNA along with a universal primer site when it was made by 5'RACE template switching. From the 5' RACE reads, TCRdb called clonotypes with MiXCR, one entry per CDR3 protein. The data show 250,000 to 400,000 distinct CDR3 sequences, about 4% seen once. Study observations and caveats: A secondary response was less intense yet reached its peak sooner, at day 5 versus 15. Clonotypes shared by both compartments, CD4 and CD8, made up a small share.

Germline CDR1 is LGHNA and CDR2 is YNFKEQ. The CDR3 loop spans 16 amino acids. The V and J ends lost 3 bases and 1 base, in that order; junction bases with no gene match: 7. The clonotype originates from a young man who received the YFV17D yellow fever vaccine. This material consisted of PBMCs, taken 5 days after the yellow fever booster vaccination. This chain connects TRBV4-2 to TRBJ2-5; 8 bases are shared with TRBD2. This CDR3 reads CASSQELAAPQETQYF. The CDR3, as DNA: TGTGCCAGCAGCCAGGAACTAGCGGCCCCCCAAGAGACCCAGTACTTC.